A single sample gave rise to the 2 T cell receptor beta chains below, sequenced in a study of T cell changes during pregnancy in multiple sclerosis (dated by TCRdb to about 2019). The protocol used for the library was the immunoSEQ multiplex PCR assay. TCRdb holds this immuneACCESS table with in-frame rearrangements only. Some clones are missing; in checked studies, unresolved V genes explain under half, and the rest has no known cause. Present in this sample are 56,000 or so clones, 90% of which were seen just once. Together, the top ten hold 2% to 2.5% of the sample. The sequencing used peripheral blood, collected in the first trimester of pregnancy. These receptors all stem from a female donor in good health, enrolled as a control in a pregnancy study.

The chain has TRBV4-2 and TRBJ2-3; D not resolved. Germline loops: CDR1 LGHNA, CDR2 YNFKEQ. V was trimmed by 1 base and J by 0 bases, leaving 5 bases between them. The CDR3 is 14 residues long. The CDR3 is CASSQGGSTDTQYF. DNA of the CDR3: TGTGCCAGCAGCCAAGGAGGAAGCACAGATACGCAGTATTTT.

The chain links TRBV18 to TRBJ1-6, with a tentative D call TRBD1 (6 bases). The CDR3 is 13 amino acids. The germline CDR1 and CDR2 sequences are KGHSH and LQKENI. V gave up 8 bases and J gave up 4 bases, with 9 bases separating them. The DNA of the CDR3 is TGTGCCAGCCGGACAGAGTATAATTCACCCCTCCACTTT. It specifies CASRTEYNSPLHF.